The 9 T cell receptor beta chains in this list originate from one sample, sequenced in a study of blood T cell repertoires in COVID-19 (TCRdb year 2020). Receptor amplification or capture employed the immunoSEQ multiplex PCR assay. TCRdb re-hosts the immuneACCESS table, in-frame sequences only. Its copies lack some clones; in the studies checked, an unresolved V gene accounts for under half of them, and the cause for the rest is not known. This sample lists 200,000 to 250,000 clones; roughly four fifths were detected once. Jointly, the top ten make up about 3.7% of the sample. The specimen was PBMCs or T cells enriched from blood (not recorded which). The source of these receptors is a woman in her sixties or seventies who had recovered from COVID-19.

The V and J genes are TRBV6-4 and TRBJ2-7; the match to TRBD2 covers 13 bases. CDR3 length: 15 residues. V was clipped by 4 bases and J by 2 bases; unmatched bases: 2. The germline CDR1 and CDR2 sequences are MRHNA and SNTAGT. The CDR3: CASSVGTSGAYEQYF. Written as DNA, the CDR3 is TGTGCCAGCAGTGTGGGGACTAGCGGGGCCTACGAGCAGTACTTC.

On this clone: The same CDR3 arises from other DNA sequences in this sample as well. The chain carries TRBV7-3 and TRBJ1-1; 7 nucleotides align to TRBD1. Germline CDR1 and CDR2: SGHTA and FQGTGA. Trimming at V came to 6 bases and at J to 1 base, leaving 2 bases not matched to a gene. The CDR3 is 13 residues long. In DNA, the CDR3 is TGTGCCAGCAGGCGGGACAGGAACACTGAAGCTTTCTTT. Residues: CASRRDRNTEAFF.

This clone was detected only once. The genes are TRBV11-3 and TRBJ2-1; tentatively, D is TRBD2 (6 bases). Germline V gives CDR1 SGHNT, CDR2 YENEEA. The CDR3 totals 15 residues. V shed 5 bases and J shed 3 bases, with 14 bases lying between them. CDR3 nucleotides: TGTGCCAGCAGCCGAGAGCGGGCCGACTACAATGAGCAGTTCTTC. Protein sequence: CASSRERADYNEQFF.

This clone has more than one count but fewer than ten. V gene TRBV6-4 combines with J gene TRBJ2-3; 7 positions agree with TRBD1. The V gene's germline CDR1 is MRHNA and CDR2 SNTAGT. The trim removed 5 bases at V and 4 bases at J, leaving 6 bases unmatched. This CDR3 has 14 residues. CDR3: CASSWDRSSDTQYF. The CDR3 DNA follows: TGTGCCAGCAGTTGGGACAGATCATCAGATACGCAGTATTTT.

The genes are TRBV7-2 and TRBJ1-3; the D is unclear. CDR3 length equals 16 residues. Germline V gene data show CDR1 as SGHTA and CDR2 as FQGNSA. The V end was cut by 2 bases, the J end by 1 base, with 12 bases between. CDR3 protein: CASSLLGVGSGNTIYF. CDR3 nucleotides: TGTGCCAGCAGCTTACTGGGAGTGGGGTCTGGAAACACCATATATTTT.

The chain couples TRBV14 to TRBJ1-2; D perhaps matches TRBD1 (5 bases). Germline assignment: CDR1 SGHDN and CDR2 FVKESK. This CDR3 spans 13 amino acids. V lost 0 bases to trimming and J lost 8 bases, with 10 bases between them. As DNA, the CDR3 is TGTGCCAGCAGCCAAGACAGGGTCATAGGCTACACCTTC. The encoded protein is CASSQDRVIGYTF.

This chain connects TRBV19 to TRBJ1-5, with D tentatively TRBD1 (5 bases). Germline V lookup: CDR1 LNHDA, CDR2 SQIVND (reference sequence). Trimming removed 6 bases at V and 0 bases at J, with 18 bases between. The CDR3 consists of 17 residues. DNA for the CDR3: TGTGCCAGTAGCTCCCGGGGGTGGGGAGATAGCAATCAGCCCCAGCATTTT. This translates into CASSSRGWGDSNQPQHF.

The chain joins TRBV5-6 to TRBJ2-3; D might be TRBD2 (6 bases). Germline lookup yields CDR1 SGHDT and CDR2 YYEEEE. V shed 4 bases and J shed 1 base, with 13 bases lying between them. CDR3 length: 15 amino acids. DNA for the CDR3: TGTGCCAGCAGCCGGCGGGGACTCCGCACAGATACGCAGTATTTT. It is translated as CASSRRGLRTDTQYF.

The chain joins TRBV6-6 to TRBJ1-4; a possible D gene is TRBD1 (6 bases). The CDR3 has 13 residues. Trimming removed 6 bases from V and 8 bases from J, with 13 bases in between. The germline gives CDR1 MNHNY, CDR2 SVGAGI (reference sequence). CDR3 DNA: TGTGCCAGCAGGGGGACACGATTAGAAAAACTGTTTTTT. Its protein product is CASRGTRLEKLFF.